Below, 32 T cell receptor beta chains from the same sample are listed, as sequenced in a study of blood T cell repertoires in COVID-19 (dated by TCRdb to about 2020). Receptor amplification or capture employed the immunoSEQ multiplex PCR assay. This is the immuneACCESS table as TCRdb keeps it, with only in-frame sequences that have V and J called. A part of the clones is gone; compared with another copy, unresolved V genes explain less than half, and the rest is unexplained. The sample data list around 230,000 clones, and approximately 85% of these were observed just once. The ten top clones hold 12% of the sample. The sequenced material came from peripheral blood. All receptors come from a woman aged 55-69 years with active or convalescent COVID-19.

The chain employs TRBV19 and TRBJ2-5; possible D gene TRBD1, 6 bases. Germline V gene lookup returns CDR1 LNHDA and CDR2 SQIVND (reference sequence). The V end was cut by 5 bases, the J end by 3 bases, with 16 bases between. This CDR3 has 15 residues. The CDR3 nucleotides are TGTGCCAGTAGTGGAGTACGGACAGCCGAAGAGACCCAGTACTTC. This gives the protein CASSGVRTAEETQYF.

This clone was seen at least ten times. The chain recombines TRBV6-2 or TRBV6-3 with TRBJ2-7; 15 positions agree with TRBD2. Germline CDR1 and CDR2: MNHEY and SVGEGT. V shed 6 bases and J 2 bases; nucleotides not matched to a gene: 2. This CDR3 region has 15 residues. As DNA, the CDR3 is TGTGCCAGCAGCCGGACTAGCGGGGGGGCCTACGAGCAGTACTTC. This translates into CASSRTSGGAYEQYF.

The chain recombines TRBV18 with TRBJ2-1; D is uncertain. This CDR3 region has 15 residues. With 6 bases removed from V and 7 bases from J, the gap between germline ends came to 19 bases. Looked up from germline, CDR1 is KGHSH and CDR2 is LQKENI. CDR3 nucleotide sequence: TGTGCCAGCTCCCCGAGCCACCCCAAGTATAATGAGCAGTTCTTC. Translating it yields CASSPSHPKYNEQFF.

The rearrangement joins TRBV25-1 to TRBJ1-5; D is possibly TRBD1 (5 bases). Germline values: CDR1 MGHDK, CDR2 SYGVNS. V shed 2 bases and J shed 4 bases, with 9 bases lying between them. CDR3 length: 14 residues. The CDR3, as DNA: TGTGCCAGCAGTGAACAGGGTGGGAATCAGCCCCAGCATTTT. Translation: CASSEQGGNQPQHF.

The CDR3 protein is CAWSGDRAVVYEQYF. In DNA form, the CDR3 reads TGTGCCTGGAGTGGGGACAGGGCGGTTGTATACGAGCAGTACTTC. The chain uses TRBV30 and TRBJ2-7, with 9 nucleotides matching TRBD1. The CDR3 extends over 15 amino acids. CDR1 and CDR2 (germline): GTSNPN, SVGIG (reference sequence). Losses at the gene ends were 1 base for V and 4 bases for J; bases not matched to a gene: 8.

CDR3 bases: TGCGCCAGCAGCTTGAGCTCGGGACAGGGTGAATACGAGCAGTACTTC. Residues: CASSLSSGQGEYEQYF. The chain employs TRBV5-1 and TRBJ2-7, with TRBD1 matching over 9 bases. Germline V CDR1 and CDR2: SGHRS, YFSETQ. Germline trimming cut 1 base from V and 4 bases from J; bases unmatched to any gene: 9. This CDR3 region has 16 residues.

The chain has TRBV4-1 and TRBJ2-7, with TRBD1 matching 8 bases. Germline values: CDR1 MGHRA, CDR2 YSYEKL. V lost 3 bases to trimming and J lost 4 bases; unmatched junction nucleotides: 8. The CDR3 sequence is 15 residues long. The CDR3 spells CASSHIATGAYEQYF. The CDR3 DNA reads as TGCGCCAGCAGCCATATAGCGACAGGGGCATACGAGCAGTACTTC.

This clone was seen once. The chain couples TRBV27 to TRBJ1-5; 10 nucleotides align to TRBD1. The CDR3 has 17 residues. V lost 0 bases to trimming and J lost 5 bases; unmatched junction nucleotides: 7. The germline V gene encodes CDR1 MNHEY and CDR2 SMNVEV (reference sequence). CDR3 sequence: CASSLSVTGQGHQPQHF. CDR3 coding DNA: TGTGCCAGCAGTTTATCGGTGACGGGACAGGGGCATCAGCCCCAGCATTTT.

This chain uses TRBV12-3 or TRBV12-4 with TRBJ1-2; D unresolved. Trimming left V 1 base short and J 5 bases short, with 5 bases between. The CDR3 extends over 12 amino acids. Written as DNA, the CDR3 is TGTGCCAGCAGTTTAGGACATTATGGCTACACCTTC. Its translation is CASSLGHYGYTF.

This chain uses TRBV4-1 with TRBJ2-5; maybe TRBD2 (7 bases). V lost 5 bases and J lost 5, with 15 bases in between. The CDR3 has 14 residues. Germline V gene sequence: CDR1 MGHRA, CDR2 YSYEKL. Written as DNA, the CDR3 is TGCGCCAGCAGCGCTTACCGGGGGGCCGAGACCCAGTACTTC. Protein: CASSAYRGAETQYF.

The chain is built from TRBV20-1 and TRBJ2-7; 7 bases line up with TRBD1. J was trimmed by 0 bases and V by 3 bases; bases with no gene match: 20. From germline, CDR1 is DFQATT and CDR2 SNEGSKA (reference sequence). This CDR3 has 19 residues. The CDR3 region is CSASQGHPAKGASSYEQYF. CDR3 sequence (DNA): TGCAGTGCTAGTCAGGGCCACCCAGCCAAGGGGGCGAGCTCCTACGAGCAGTACTTC.

The chain joins TRBV6-5 to TRBJ1-1; D is uncertain. This CDR3 contains 12 residues. Germline CDR1 is MNHEY and CDR2 is SVGAGI. Trimming left V 7 bases short and J 9 bases short, with 15 bases between. CDR3 sequence (DNA): TGTGCCAGCATGTGGGTGTCGGGGAAAGCTTTCTTT. It encodes CASMWVSGKAFF.

The chain joins TRBV3-1 (or the pseudogene TRBV3-2) to TRBJ1-2; 7 bases align to TRBD1. J lost 6 bases, V lost 4 bases, and 14 bases had no gene match. The CDR3 loop spans 16 amino acids. Germline-derived CDR1 and CDR2 are LGHDT and YNNKEL (reference sequence). CDR3 in amino acids: CASSRIDTDRVHGYTF. The CDR3 DNA sequence: TGTGCCAGCAGCCGCATAGATACTGACAGGGTACATGGCTACACCTTC.

The V and J genes are TRBV5-1 and TRBJ1-4, with D possibly matching TRBD1 (5 bases). This CDR3 is 15 amino acids long. Trimming took 0 bases from V and 5 from J, leaving 11 bases between them. The germline CDR1 and CDR2 sequences are SGHRS and YFSETQ. CDR3 loop: CASSLGQGKNEKLFF. The DNA of the CDR3 is TGCGCCAGCAGCTTGGGGCAGGGCAAAAATGAAAAACTGTTTTTT.

The V and J genes are TRBV7-6 and TRBJ2-3; 13 bases match TRBD2. V lost 3 bases and J lost 0; bases outside the gene matches: 6. CDR3 length: 18 residues. The germline CDR1 and CDR2 sequences are SGHVS and FNYEAQ. As DNA, the CDR3 is TGTGCCAGCAGCTTGACTAGCGGGGGGTTGGGGAGCACAGATACGCAGTATTTT. Amino acid sequence: CASSLTSGGLGSTDTQYF.

The J gene is TRBJ2-3, the V gene TRBV12-2; the DNA was not compared with TRBD2, the D call given in the table. TRBV12-2 is termed a pseudogene. The CDR3 length is 15 residues. CDR3 DNA sequence: TGTGCAAGTCGCCCAGAAGGACTACCTACAGGTACGCAGTATTTT. As protein: CASRPEGLPTGTQYF.

The gene calls are TRBV20-1 and TRBJ2-7; no reliable D call. This CDR3 region has 11 residues. V was shortened by 6 bases and J by 1 base, with 7 bases between the two germline ends. CDR1 and CDR2 (germline): DFQATT, SNEGSKA (reference sequence). CDR3: CSAGGSYEQYF. CDR3 bases: TGCAGTGCCGGCGGTTCCTACGAGCAGTACTTC.

The chain recombines TRBV4-1 with TRBJ1-1; D is ambiguous. Germline CDR1 and CDR2: MGHRA and YSYEKL. V shed 1 base and J shed 2 bases, with 17 bases lying between them. This CDR3 contains 17 residues. The CDR3 DNA reads as TGCGCCAGCAGCCAAGTGCGGGGTGGCTTTATCAACACTGAAGCTTTCTTT. Translation: CASSQVRGGFINTEAFF.

This chain connects TRBV5-5 to TRBJ1-3; D is ambiguous. Germline V lookup: CDR1 SGHKS, CDR2 YYEKEE (reference sequence). The CDR3 extends over 15 amino acids. V lost 3 bases and J lost 0, with 10 bases in between. DNA for the CDR3: TGTGCCAGCAGCTACAGTCCGGACTCTGGAAACACCATATATTTT. It translates to CASSYSPDSGNTIYF.

The gene calls are TRBV12-5 and TRBJ1-6, with D tentatively TRBD1 (5 bases). Per the germline V gene, CDR1 is LGHNT and CDR2 is FRNRAP. Trimming removed 2 bases at V and 5 bases at J, with 16 bases between. This CDR3 is built from 17 residues. In DNA, the CDR3 is TGTGCTAGTGGTTTGACTTTCCAGGGTCCTAATAATTCACCCCTCCACTTT. It codes for CASGLTFQGPNNSPLHF.

This chain links TRBV3-1 (or the pseudogene TRBV3-2) with TRBJ2-5; D ambiguous. Trimming removed 2 bases at V and 5 bases at J, with 6 bases between. CDR1 and CDR2 (germline): LGHDT, YNNKEL (reference sequence). There are 12 residues in the CDR3. The CDR3 region is CASSQQRETQYF. CDR3 sequence (DNA): TGTGCCAGCAGCCAACAACGGGAGACCCAGTACTTC.

The chain links TRBV5-4 to TRBJ1-2; D possibly corresponds to TRBD1 (6 bases). The CDR3 totals 14 residues. V was shortened by 4 bases and J by 4 bases, with 14 bases between the two germline ends. Looked up from germline, CDR1 is SGHNT and CDR2 is YYREEE (reference sequence). As DNA, the CDR3 is TGTGCCAGCAGCAAATGGGGGCAGGGCTATGGCTACACCTTC. Its translation is CASSKWGQGYGYTF.

The rearrangement joins TRBV6-6 to TRBJ1-2, with 9 positions matching TRBD1. The J segment lost 4 bases and the V segment lost 10 bases, leaving 7 bases of the junction unmatched. Looked up from germline, CDR1 is MNHNY and CDR2 is SVGAGI (reference sequence). This CDR3 contains 13 residues. For the CDR3, the DNA is TGTGCCAACGGACAGGGGATGGGCTATGGCTACACCTTC. It translates to CANGQGMGYGYTF.

The chain employs TRBV30 and TRBJ1-1; tentative D call: TRBD1 (5 bases). The germline V and J ends were trimmed by 2 bases and 4 bases, with 11 bases remaining between them. The CDR3 length is 13 residues. Germline CDR1 GTSNPN, CDR2 SVGIG (reference sequence). The CDR3 sequence: CAWSPGSRTEAFF. The CDR3 DNA reads as TGTGCCTGGAGTCCAGGGTCCCGCACTGAAGCTTTCTTT.

V usage is TRBV28 and J usage is TRBJ2-3; 8 bases align to TRBD2. Looked up from germline, CDR1 is MDHEN and CDR2 is SYDVKM. V shed 3 bases, J shed 4 bases, and the junction held 6 bases outside the gene matches. The CDR3 loop spans 15 amino acids. The CDR3 sequence: CASSLSLAGPDTQYF. CDR3 DNA: TGTGCCAGCAGTTTGTCTTTAGCGGGGCCAGATACGCAGTATTTT.

This clone was recorded once. The gene calls are TRBV7-9 and TRBJ2-2; D possibly corresponds to TRBD2 (7 bases). The germline V gene has CDR1 SEHNR and CDR2 FQNEAQ (reference sequence). Trimming pared 5 bases from V and 6 bases from J, leaving 22 bases between. The CDR3 is 17 residues long. CDR3 loop: CASSRGRGGGRSGELFF. CDR3 nucleotide sequence: TGTGCCAGCAGCCGGGGACGGGGCGGGGGCCGGTCCGGGGAGCTGTTTTTT.

The chain couples TRBV6-2 or TRBV6-3 to TRBJ1-6, with D perhaps matching TRBD1 (6 bases). This CDR3 contains 15 residues. Trimming left V 4 bases short and J 3 bases short, with 10 bases between. The germline gives CDR1 MNHEY, CDR2 SVGEGT. The CDR3 coding sequence is TGTGCCAGCAGTTTCCGACAGGTCTATAATTCACCCCTCCACTTT. It codes for CASSFRQVYNSPLHF.

The rearrangement joins TRBV4-3 to TRBJ1-2, with D perhaps TRBD1 (5 bases). The CDR3 extends over 15 amino acids. CDR1 and CDR2 (germline): LGHNA, YSLEER. The V and J ends lost 3 bases and 4 bases respectively, with 15 bases between them. The CDR3 DNA is TGCGCCAGCAGCCATGGGGCGGGGAAAGGCTATGGCTACACCTTC. This sequence encodes CASSHGAGKGYGYTF.

The J gene is TRBJ1-2, the V gene TRBV7-9; TRBD1 matches 8 bases. The ends lost 1 base at V and 3 bases at J; junction bases unmatched: 4. The CDR3 sequence is 15 residues long. The V gene's germline CDR1 is SEHNR and CDR2 FQNEAQ (reference sequence). The DNA for the CDR3 is TGTGCCAGCAGCTTAGGCCAGGGGGCGGACTATGGCTACACCTTC. It specifies CASSLGQGADYGYTF.

V gene TRBV6-5 combines with J gene TRBJ1-5; possibly TRBD1 for D (5 bases). Germline-derived CDR1 and CDR2 are MNHEY and SVGAGI. This CDR3 is built from 14 residues. Deletions cut 7 bases from V and 6 bases from J, with 16 bases between. The CDR3 reads CASTNGAGTQPQHF. CDR3 DNA: TGTGCCAGCACCAATGGGGCGGGAACTCAGCCCCAGCATTTT.

This clone has more than one count but fewer than ten. The J gene is TRBJ2-7, the V gene TRBV7-9; a weak D match, TRBD2 (5 bases). Germline CDR1 is SEHNR and CDR2 is FQNEAQ (reference sequence). CDR3 size: 15 residues. Trimming removed 5 bases at V and 0 bases at J, with 14 bases between. The CDR3 DNA reads as TGTGCCAGCAGCCACCCCGAGGGTGCCTCCTACGAGCAGTACTTC. Translating gives CASSHPEGASYEQYF.

The chain uses TRBV6-5 and TRBJ2-5; 10 nucleotides align to TRBD2. CDR1 MNHEY and CDR2 SVGAGI come from the germline V gene. J lost 5 bases, V lost 4 bases, and 10 bases had no gene match. CDR3 length: 16 residues. The CDR3 coding sequence is TGTGCCAGCAGTTCCAGGACTAGCGGAAGTCGGGAGACCCAGTACTTC. Protein: CASSSRTSGSRETQYF.